Shown below are 32 T cell receptor beta chains from a single sample sequenced in a study of T cells in Graves' hyperthyroidism and ophthalmopathy. Amplified regions were TCR beta CDR3 sequences from RNA transcripts. TCR CDR3 regions were first amplified by RT-PCR with HTBI primers. MiXCR, applied by TCRdb to the multiplex PCR reads, yields one record per CDR3 protein. The data hold 480,000 or so distinct CDR3 sequences, with 46% observed a single time. The sample was peripheral blood or thyroid tissue (not recorded which). These receptors all come from an adult woman with Graves' disease, either hyperthyroidism or ophthalmopathy (not recorded which).

In its sample, this clonotype was seen many times. The V and J genes are TRBV7-6 and TRBJ2-7; D unclear. The germline V gene has CDR1 SGHVS and CDR2 FNYEAQ. V was clipped by 5 bases and J by 2 bases, with 7 bases between them. CDR3 length: 12 residues. As DNA, the CDR3 is TGTGCCAGCAGCCTTACCCCCTACGAGCAGTACTTC. Residues: CASSLTPYEQYF.

In nucleotides, the CDR3 is TGCGCCAGCAGTGTAGGGGGGCTGGGGTACGAGCAGTACTTC. Encoded protein: CASSVGGLGYEQYF. This rearrangement joins TRBV10-2 to TRBJ2-7, with D tentatively TRBD1 or TRBD2 (6 bases each). Per germline, CDR1 WSHSY and CDR2 SAAADI. CDR3 length: 14 residues. V was shortened by 4 bases and J by 4 bases, with 14 bases between the two germline ends.

This clonotype showed up many times. This chain's CDR3 is CSASSQMGQPQHF. CDR3 nucleotide sequence: TGCAGTGCTAGTTCCCAGATGGGGCAGCCCCAGCATTTT. The chain combines TRBV20-1 with TRBJ1-5; D is unresolved. V was shortened by 3 bases and J by 7 bases, with 13 bases between the two germline ends. Germline CDR1 is DFQATT and CDR2 is SNEGSKA (reference sequence). This CDR3 comprises 13 residues.

The chain is built from TRBV6-5 and TRBJ2-7, with TRBD2 matching 12 bases. After removal of 4 bases from V and 2 bases from J, the junction contained 3 bases not matched to a gene. The CDR3 loop spans 15 amino acids. Germline CDR1 and CDR2: MNHEY and SVGAGI. The CDR3 sequence: CASSFGLAGTYEQYF. CDR3 in DNA: TGTGCCAGCAGTTTCGGACTAGCGGGAACCTACGAGCAGTACTTC.

The V and J genes are TRBV9 and TRBJ2-3; D is unresolved. V lost 6 bases and J 0 bases, leaving 11 bases between the germline ends. CDR1 is SGDLS, CDR2 YYNGEE, per germline. The CDR3 is made up of 14 amino acids. The CDR3 bases are TGTGCCAGCACGTTCGATACTAGCACAGATACGCAGTATTTT. Protein: CASTFDTSTDTQYF. The complete variable domain, with remaining parts taken from reference TRBV9 and TRBJ2-3, reads DSGVTQTPKHLITATGQRVTLRCSPRSGDLSVYWYQQSLDQGLQFLIQYYNGEERAKGNILERFSAQQFPDLHSELNLSSLELGDSALYFCASTFDTSTDTQYFGPGTRLTVL.

The CDR3, as DNA: TGTGCCATCAGTCTTGGGTATACCAGGGGACGGGTCGAAGCTTTCTTT. It is translated as CAISLGYTRGRVEAFF. The V call is TRBV10-3, the J call TRBJ1-1; a weak D match, TRBD1 (6 bases). Per the germline V gene, CDR1 is ENHRY and CDR2 is SYGVKD. The V end lost 5 bases, the J end lost 8 bases, and 24 bases lay between the germline ends. The CDR3 consists of 16 residues.

This clonotype turned up a few times. The CDR3 sequence: CASSLDTGEGREKLFF. CDR3 in DNA: TGTGCCAGCAGCTTAGATACAGGGGAAGGAAGGGAAAAACTGTTTTTT. The chain uses TRBV7-2 and TRBJ1-4, with TRBD1 matching over 7 bases. Germline V CDR1 and CDR2: SGHTA, FQGNSA. The length of the CDR3 is 16 residues. Unmatched junction bases numbered 10, after V lost 1 base and J lost 8 bases. The full variable domain, its missing parts supplied by reference TRBV7-2 and TRBJ1-4, is GAGVSQSPSNKVTEKGKDVELRCDPISGHTALYWYRQSLGQGLEFLIYFQGNSAPDKSGLPSDRFSAERTGGSVSTLTIQRTQQEDSAVYLCASSLDTGEGREKLFFGSGTQLSVL.

The chain joins TRBV13 to TRBJ1-3, with TRBD1 identical over 10 bases. J gave up 4 bases and V 3 bases, and 3 bases lay outside the gene matches. Germline V CDR1 and CDR2: PRHDT, FYEKMQ (reference sequence). The CDR3 extends over 15 amino acids. The chain's CDR3 is CASSFSTGGGNTIYF. DNA for the CDR3: TGTGCCAGCAGCTTCTCGACAGGGGGCGGAAACACCATATATTTT.

The gene calls are TRBV7-9 and TRBJ2-7; the D gene is possibly TRBD1 (6 bases). V was clipped by 4 bases and J by 0 bases, with 16 bases between them. Germline V gene data show CDR1 as SEHNR and CDR2 as FQNEAQ (reference sequence). The CDR3 totals 16 residues. As DNA, the CDR3 is TGTGCCAGCAGCTCCTGGACAGCGAAGGGCTCCTACGAGCAGTACTTC. This encodes CASSSWTAKGSYEQYF.

This clonotype turned up a few times. V is TRBV7-2 and J is TRBJ2-5; 7 nucleotides line up with TRBD1. CDR3 length: 11 amino acids. Germline lookup yields CDR1 SGHTA and CDR2 FQGNSA. J lost 7 bases, V lost 6 bases, and 2 bases had no gene match. The CDR3 sequence: CASRRTGTQYF. CDR3 bases: TGTGCCAGCAGACGGACAGGGACCCAGTACTTC.

V and J are TRBV7-8 and TRBJ2-5; a weak D match, TRBD1 (8 bases). Trimming cost V 1 base and J 5 bases, with 23 bases left between them. CDR1 and CDR2 from the germline V gene are SGHVS and FQNEAQ. CDR3 length: 18 amino acids. CDR3 residues: CASSLGPLGQAGAETQYF. CDR3 bases: TGTGCCAGCAGCTTAGGTCCATTGGGACAGGCGGGAGCGGAGACCCAGTACTTC.

V and J are TRBV15 and TRBJ1-2; 11 bases are a match to TRBD1. The length of the CDR3 is 14 residues. Germline V gene lookup returns CDR1 LNHNV and CDR2 YYDKDF (reference sequence). Losses at the gene ends were 3 bases for V and 8 bases for J; bases not matched to a gene: 5. The CDR3 DNA reads TGTGCCACCAGCAGCCAGGACAGGGGGCGGGGCTACACCTTC. Translating gives CATSSQDRGRGYTF.

This clonotype appeared a few times. The chain couples TRBV5-1 to TRBJ1-1; TRBD1 agrees at 7 bases. CDR3 length: 13 amino acids. J gave up 1 base and V 7 bases, and 4 bases lay outside the gene matches. Germline CDR1 is SGHRS and CDR2 is YFSETQ. The CDR3 coding sequence is TGCGCCAGCCTGGGACAGCCGAACACTGAAGCTTTCTTT. It translates to CASLGQPNTEAFF. The variable domain in full, completed from reference TRBV5-1 and TRBJ1-1, reads KAGVTQTPRYLIKTRGQQVTLSCSPISGHRSVSWYQQTPGQGLQFLFEYFSETQRNKGNFPGRFSGRQFSNSRSEMNVSTLELGDSALYLCASLGQPNTEAFFGQGTRLTVV.

The chain recombines TRBV20-1 with TRBJ1-5; no clear D. The CDR3 is 15 amino acids. V was clipped by 1 base and J by 1 base, with 11 bases between them. CDR1 and CDR2 (germline): DFQATT, SNEGSKA (reference sequence). CDR3 sequence (DNA): TGCAGTGCTAGAGGGGCGGGAAACAGCAATCAGCCCCAGCATTTT. Translating gives CSARGAGNSNQPQHF.

The chain combines TRBV7-2 with TRBJ1-2; D is perhaps TRBD1 (6 bases). CDR3 size: 14 residues. The germline V gene has CDR1 SGHTA and CDR2 FQGNSA. Trimming cost V 3 bases and J 4 bases, with 12 bases left between them. Written as DNA, the CDR3 is TGTGCCAGCAGCTTGGTCGGAGGGGGCTATGGCTACACCTTC. It is translated as CASSLVGGGYGYTF.

With respect to this clonotype: The conserved final phenylalanine or tryptophan is absent from the CDR3, which likely points to a read error. The rearrangement joins TRBV3-1 to TRBJ1-1; 9 bases fit TRBD1. V lost 8 bases, J lost 4 bases, and 5 bases stayed unmatched. The CDR3 is made up of 13 amino acids. The germline CDR1 and CDR2 sequences are LGHDT and YNNKEL (reference sequence). In DNA, the CDR3 is TGTGCCAGCGGACAGGGGCTTGGCACTGAAGCTTTCCTT. Protein sequence: CASGQGLGTEAFL.

This clonotype was counted between two and nine times. The chain carries TRBV10-3 and TRBJ2-7; unclear D gene. V was clipped by 6 bases and J by 2 bases, with 5 bases between them. This CDR3 spans 11 amino acids. Germline V gene data show CDR1 as ENHRY and CDR2 as SYGVKD. As DNA, the CDR3 is TGTGCCATCAGGGGTGCCTACGAGCAGTACTTC. Amino acids: CAIRGAYEQYF.

This clonotype was observed many times. This chain uses TRBV7-8 with TRBJ1-1; D not certain. Deletions cut 3 bases from V and 6 bases from J, with 5 bases between. This CDR3 spans 11 amino acids. Germline V gives CDR1 SGHVS, CDR2 FQNEAQ. CDR3 sequence: CASSFSAEAFF. The CDR3 DNA reads as TGTGCCAGCAGCTTCTCCGCTGAAGCTTTCTTT.

This clonotype was observed many times. This sequence joins TRBV28 and TRBJ1-2, with 9 bases lining up with TRBD1. With 6 bases clipped from V and 6 bases from J, the junction kept 2 bases outside the gene matches. The CDR3 spans 12 residues. Germline lookup yields CDR1 MDHEN and CDR2 SYDVKM. CDR3 DNA: TGTGCCAGCAGGCGGACAGGGGATGGCTACACCTTC. Protein sequence: CASRRTGDGYTF.

The chain has TRBV2 and TRBJ1-5; 7 nucleotides agree with TRBD1. Per the germline V gene, CDR1 is SNHLY and CDR2 is FYNNEI. This CDR3 contains 15 residues. After removal of 6 bases from V and 3 bases from J, the junction contained 8 bases not matched to a gene. CDR3 protein: CASRPWTGPNQPQHF. For the CDR3, the DNA is TGTGCCAGCAGGCCGTGGACAGGACCCAATCAGCCCCAGCATTTT.

This clonotype has at least ten counts. The chain is built from TRBV9 and TRBJ2-2; 11 bases map to TRBD2. The V gene end was trimmed by 4 bases and the J gene end by 8 bases; junction bases not matched to a gene: 10. Per germline, CDR1 SGDLS and CDR2 YYNGEE. CDR3 size: 16 residues. This CDR3 is CASSTGTSGSPGELFF. DNA of the CDR3: TGTGCCAGCAGCACCGGGACTAGCGGTTCCCCGGGGGAGCTGTTTTTT.

This clonotype was seen a few times. This sequence joins TRBV20-1 and TRBJ1-2; D not certain. Germline V CDR1 and CDR2: DFQATT, SNEGSKA (reference sequence). The CDR3 sequence is 9 residues long. V gave up 6 bases and J gave up 6 bases, with 5 bases separating them. The CDR3: CSAMDGYTF. The CDR3 DNA follows: TGCAGTGCCATGGATGGCTACACCTTC.

The table lists this clonotype with many counts. This sequence joins TRBV6-5 and TRBJ2-3, with 7 bases fitting TRBD1. V was clipped by 5 bases and J by 3 bases; unmatched bases: 8. CDR1 and CDR2 from the germline V gene are MNHEY and SVGAGI. CDR3 length equals 15 residues. CDR3 DNA: TGTGCCAGCAGTGTTAGGGGGCCTTGGACAGATACGCAGTATTTT. Translation gives CASSVRGPWTDTQYF.

This clonotype has ten or more counts. This chain joins TRBV2 and TRBJ2-7; 8 bases fit TRBD2. CDR1 and CDR2 from the germline V gene are SNHLY and FYNNEI. Unmatched junction bases numbered 5, after V lost 3 bases and J lost 1 base. This CDR3 has 15 amino acids. CDR3: CASSDAGGLSYEQYF. The CDR3 DNA sequence: TGTGCCAGCAGTGATGCGGGAGGCCTTTCCTACGAGCAGTACTTC.

The chain joins TRBV19 to TRBJ2-6, with 8 bases lining up with TRBD2. J lost 0 bases, V lost 6 bases, and 13 bases had no gene match. Germline V CDR1 and CDR2: LNHDA, SQIVND (reference sequence). The CDR3 spans 19 residues. The CDR3 DNA is TGTGCCAGTAGAAGGACCGCCCGGGGGGGTACCTCTGGGGCCAACGTCCTGACTTTC. It specifies CASRRTARGGTSGANVLTF. Together with reference TRBV19 and TRBJ2-6, the CDR3 gives the full variable domain: DGGITQSPKYLFRKEGQNVTLSCEQNLNHDAMYWYRQDPGQGLRLIYYSQIVNDFQKGDIAEGYSVSREKKESFPLTVTSAQKNPTAFYLCASRRTARGGTSGANVLTFGAGSRLTVL.

Remarks on this clonotype: A much larger clonotype is one base distant, so this may be a read error. The rearrangement links TRBV10-3 to TRBJ1-5; D perhaps matches TRBD1 (6 bases). CDR1 is ENHRY and CDR2 is SYGVKD in the germline V gene. The CDR3 totals 14 residues. V lost 5 bases and J 7 bases, leaving 15 bases between the germline ends. The CDR3 region is CAISYGQTGQPQHF. In DNA form, the CDR3 reads TGTGCCATCAGTTACGGGCAGACAGGACAGCCCCAGCATTTT.

On this clonotype: A much bigger clone sits one base away, suggesting this may be a read error. The V call is TRBV6-1, the J call TRBJ1-5, with 7 bases identical to TRBD1. The CDR3 spans 17 residues. Looked up from germline, CDR1 is MNHNS and CDR2 is SASEGT. CDR3: CASSERTGPYSDQPQHF. The CDR3 DNA sequence: TGTGCCAGCAGTGAACGGACAGGTCCATATAGCGATCAGCCCCAGCATTTT.

This clonotype appeared many times. This chain joins TRBV7-9 and TRBJ1-1; the D is unclear. The V end lost 3 bases, the J end lost 3 bases, and 8 bases lay between the germline ends. From germline, CDR1 is SEHNR and CDR2 FQNEAQ (reference sequence). The CDR3 is 13 residues long. The CDR3 region is CASSFTVDTEAFF. CDR3 coding DNA: TGTGCCAGCAGCTTCACGGTGGACACTGAAGCTTTCTTT.

Turning to this clonotype: This may come from a read error, since a much larger clone is one base off. The chain employs TRBV20-1 and TRBJ2-1; tentative D call: TRBD2 (6 bases). The CDR3 consists of 12 residues. Germline V gene sequence: CDR1 DFQATT, CDR2 SNEGSKA (reference sequence). V was clipped by 3 bases and J by 10 bases, with 13 bases between them. In DNA, the CDR3 is TGCAGTGCTAGCACGGGGGTCTACGAGCAGTTCTTC. Amino acid sequence: CSASTGVYEQFF.

CDR3 residues: CAIGDRGSSNQPQHF. In DNA, the CDR3 is TGTGCCATCGGGGACAGGGGCAGCAGCAATCAGCCCCAGCATTTT. The rearrangement uses TRBV10-3 and TRBJ1-5; 10 nucleotides agree with TRBD1. There are 15 residues in the CDR3. Germline V gene sequence: CDR1 ENHRY, CDR2 SYGVKD. The ends lost 8 bases at V and 1 base at J; junction bases unmatched: 5.

The rearrangement links TRBV7-9 to TRBJ1-5; no reliable D call. Trimming left V 5 bases short and J 11 bases short, with 22 bases between. This CDR3 comprises 15 residues. Germline V gene data show CDR1 as SEHNR and CDR2 as FQNEAQ (reference sequence). The DNA of the CDR3 is TGTGCCAGCAGCCCTAGCGGGAGGCCCGAAGAGACCCAGCATTTT. This sequence encodes CASSPSGRPEETQHF.

Notes on this clonotype: A much more abundant neighbour one base away suggests this may be a read error. The conserved final phenylalanine or tryptophan is absent from the CDR3, which likely points to a read error. This rearrangement joins TRBV19 to TRBJ2-2; 8 nucleotides agree with TRBD1. Looked up from germline, CDR1 is LNHDA and CDR2 is SQIVND (reference sequence). V was pared by 4 bases and J by 1 base, with 5 bases of the junction left unmatched. The CDR3 sequence is 16 residues long. CDR3 protein: CASSKTGTGNTGELFS. The CDR3 DNA reads as TGTGCCAGTAGTAAAACCGGGACAGGGAACACCGGGGAGCTGTTTTCT.